Listed below are T cell receptor beta chains from one sample, sequenced in a study of blood T cell repertoires in COVID-19. Data came from immunoSEQ multiplex PCR; TCRdb stores just in-frame clones and leaves some out. The sample includes 390,000 or so clones, roughly 90% of them seen just once. Specimen: peripheral blood. The receptors here all came from a woman in her 30s with active or convalescent COVID-19. Both conserved end residues are part of each CDR3. The D gene is left open where the match is weak. Part of the rows lack a size; the others show once, few, many or a class for expanded clones.

size: NA
J: TRBJ2-1
V: TRBV5-1
D: TRBD2
CDR3: CASSLEAGPWNEQFF
DNA: TGCGCCAGCAGCTTGGAAGCGGGACCATGGAATGAGCAGTTCTTC

size: few
J: TRBJ2-1
V: TRBV18
D: NA
CDR3: CASSPTGAYNEQFF
DNA: TGTGCCAGCTCACCTACGGGAGCTTACAATGAGCAGTTCTTC

size: NA
J: TRBJ1-2
V: TRBV4-1
D: TRBD1
CDR3: CASSQDGTGDGYTF
DNA: TGCGCCAGCAGCCAAGATGGGACAGGGGATGGCTACACCTTC

size: NA
J: TRBJ2-1
V: TRBV19
D: NA
CDR3: CASSIDRAGGKFRDEQFF
DNA: TGTGCCAGTAGTATAGATCGGGCTGGCGGGAAATTCCGGGATGAGCAGTTCTTC

size: NA
J: TRBJ2-1
V: TRBV29-1
D: TRBD2
CDR3: CSGSAGTGGSYNEQFF
DNA: TGCAGCGGTTCCGCCGGGACGGGAGGGTCCTACAATGAGCAGTTCTTC

size: NA
J: TRBJ2-3
V: TRBV5-1
D: NA
CDR3: CASSLGPGFFTDTQYF
DNA: TGCGCCAGCAGCTTGGGGCCGGGATTCTTCACAGATACGCAGTATTTT

size: NA
J: TRBJ1-6
V: TRBV12-3/TRBV12-4
D: NA
CDR3: CASSSSHQSPLHF
DNA: TGTGCCAGCAGCTCGTCTCATCAGTCACCCCTCCACTTT

size: NA
J: TRBJ2-3
V: TRBV3-1/TRBV3-2
D: TRBD2
CDR3: CASRRLAGSTDTQYF
DNA: TGTGCCAGCAGACGACTAGCGGGGAGCACAGATACGCAGTATTTT

size: NA
J: TRBJ2-5
V: TRBV5-6
D: TRBD1
CDR3: CASSQPGTDQETQYF
DNA: TGTGCCAGCAGCCAGCCCGGGACAGACCAAGAGACCCAGTACTTC

size: NA
J: TRBJ2-1
V: TRBV10-2
D: TRBD1
CDR3: CASQIQGAIYNEQFF
DNA: TGCGCCAGCCAAATACAGGGGGCTATCTACAATGAGCAGTTCTTC

size: NA
J: TRBJ2-2
V: TRBV5-1
D: NA
CDR3: CASSLGLLAGELFF
DNA: TGCGCCAGCAGCTTGGGACTGCTGGCCGGGGAGCTGTTTTTT

size: NA
J: TRBJ1-2
V: TRBV10-2
D: NA
CDR3: CASSEWSNYGYTF
DNA: TGCGCCAGCAGTGAATGGAGTAACTATGGCTACACCTTC

size: NA
J: TRBJ2-1
V: TRBV11-2
D: TRBD2
CDR3: CASSLTSGGGSFSYEQFF
DNA: TGTGCCAGCAGCTTAACTAGCGGGGGGGGAAGCTTTTCGTATGAGCAGTTCTTC

size: NA
J: TRBJ2-5
V: TRBV24-1
D: TRBD1
CDR3: CATSDPGGAGSETQYF
DNA: TGTGCCACCAGTGATCCAGGGGGCGCCGGTTCTGAGACCCAGTACTTC

size: NA
J: TRBJ2-5
V: TRBV5-4
D: TRBD2
CDR3: CASSWGLALQETQYF
DNA: TGTGCCAGCAGCTGGGGACTAGCGCTGCAAGAGACCCAGTACTTC

size: NA
J: TRBJ2-2
V: TRBV6-1
D: TRBD1
CDR3: CASSEAQGARTGELFF
DNA: TGTGCCAGCAGTGAAGCACAGGGGGCTAGGACCGGGGAGCTGTTTTTT

size: once
J: TRBJ1-6
V: TRBV6-6
D: NA
CDR3: CASSRVHDAPLHF
DNA: TGTGCCAGCAGTAGAGTCCACGATGCACCCCTCCACTTT

size: NA
J: TRBJ2-3
V: TRBV7-8
D: NA
CDR3: CASSPLWGVDTQYF
DNA: TGTGCCAGCAGTCCCCTTTGGGGGGTAGATACGCAGTATTTT

size: NA
J: TRBJ1-5
V: TRBV6-2/TRBV6-3
D: TRBD1
CDR3: CASSYGDRVNQPQHF
DNA: TGTGCCAGCAGTTACGGGGACAGGGTAAATCAGCCCCAGCATTTT

size: NA
J: TRBJ1-1
V: TRBV7-8
D: TRBD1
CDR3: CASSLPTGTGLLNTEAFF
DNA: TGTGCCAGCAGCTTACCCACCGGGACAGGGTTGCTGAACACTGAAGCTTTCTTT

size: once
J: TRBJ1-4
V: TRBV19
D: TRBD1
CDR3: CASSPQTGQGGKLFF
DNA: TGTGCCAGTAGTCCGCAGACAGGGCAAGGAGGAAAACTGTTTTTT

size: NA
J: TRBJ1-5
V: TRBV7-8
D: TRBD1
CDR3: CASSLTRTGIFQPQHF
DNA: TGTGCCAGCAGCCTGACCCGGACAGGGATTTTTCAGCCCCAGCATTTT

size: NA
J: TRBJ1-1
V: TRBV5-1
D: NA
CDR3: CASNVPSENTEAFF
DNA: TGCGCCAGCAACGTGCCTTCAGAGAACACTGAAGCTTTCTTT

size: NA
J: TRBJ2-1
V: TRBV4-2
D: TRBD2
CDR3: CASSQDPSGRADEQFF
DNA: TGTGCCAGCAGCCAAGATCCTAGCGGGAGGGCTGATGAGCAGTTCTTC

size: NA
J: TRBJ1-1
V: TRBV2
D: NA
CDR3: CASSELGSTEAFF
DNA: TGTGCCAGCAGTGAACTTGGGAGCACTGAAGCTTTCTTT

size: NA
J: TRBJ2-3
V: TRBV3-1/TRBV3-2
D: TRBD2
CDR3: CASTTSGQEADTQYF
DNA: TGTGCCAGCACCACTAGCGGGCAGGAGGCAGATACGCAGTATTTT

size: NA
J: TRBJ1-2
V: TRBV6-5
D: NA
CDR3: CASGSTQGSHGYTF
DNA: TGTGCCAGCGGCTCCACACAGGGATCGCATGGCTACACCTTC

size: once
J: TRBJ2-1
V: TRBV11-2
D: NA
CDR3: CASSLEPESSYNEQFF
DNA: TGTGCCAGCAGCTTAGAACCGGAGAGCTCCTACAATGAGCAGTTCTTC

size: NA
J: TRBJ2-7
V: TRBV7-8
D: TRBD2
CDR3: CASSFSPGTNSYEQYF
DNA: TGTGCCAGCAGCTTTAGTCCTGGGACTAACTCCTACGAGCAGTACTTC

size: NA
J: TRBJ1-1
V: TRBV9
D: NA
CDR3: CASSRQQSVNTEAFF
DNA: TGTGCCAGCAGCAGACAACAGAGTGTGAACACTGAAGCTTTCTTT

size: NA
J: TRBJ2-2
V: TRBV5-6
D: TRBD1
CDR3: CASSFLMPGQGAAGELFF
DNA: TGTGCCAGCAGCTTTCTTATGCCGGGACAGGGGGCGGCCGGGGAGCTGTTTTTT

size: NA
J: TRBJ2-7
V: TRBV11-2
D: TRBD2
CDR3: CASSLDGLAGVLLSYEQYF
DNA: TGTGCCAGCAGCTTAGACGGACTAGCGGGAGTGTTACTATCCTACGAGCAGTACTTC

size: NA
J: TRBJ2-2
V: TRBV5-1
D: NA
CDR3: CASSGGQSNTGELFF
DNA: TGCGCCAGCAGCGGAGGACAGTCGAACACCGGGGAGCTGTTTTTT

size: NA
J: TRBJ2-5
V: TRBV19
D: NA
CDR3: CASSNSIRAEETQYF
DNA: TGTGCCAGTAGTAATAGTATTAGAGCTGAAGAGACCCAGTACTTC

size: NA
J: TRBJ2-7
V: TRBV12-3/TRBV12-4
D: TRBD2
CDR3: CASSAGGEQYF
DNA: TGTGCCAGCAGTGCCGGGGGGGAGCAGTACTTC

size: NA
J: TRBJ1-6
V: TRBV11-2
D: NA
CDR3: CASSFYTSSYNSPLHF
DNA: TGTGCCAGCAGCTTTTACACTAGCTCCTATAATTCACCCCTCCACTTT

size: NA
J: TRBJ2-5
V: TRBV7-2
D: TRBD2
CDR3: CASSLGLAGGSQETQYF
DNA: TGTGCCAGCAGCTTAGGGTTAGCGGGGGGCTCCCAAGAGACCCAGTACTTC

size: NA
J: TRBJ2-3
V: TRBV19
D: TRBD2
CDR3: CASSLAVTDTQYF
DNA: TGTGCCAGTAGCCTAGCGGTCACAGATACGCAGTATTTT

size: NA
J: TRBJ2-3
V: TRBV5-8
D: NA
CDR3: CASRETSANTQYF
DNA: TGTGCCAGCAGAGAGACTAGTGCCAATACGCAGTATTTT

size: NA
J: TRBJ2-7
V: TRBV9
D: TRBD2
CDR3: CASSVDAGAGEQYF
DNA: TGTGCCAGCAGCGTAGACGCGGGAGCAGGAGAGCAGTACTTC

size: NA
J: TRBJ2-5
V: TRBV11-2
D: TRBD2
CDR3: CASSSSGSGQETQYF
DNA: TGTGCCAGCAGCTCTAGCGGGAGTGGCCAAGAGACCCAGTACTTC

size: NA
J: TRBJ2-1
V: TRBV28
D: NA
CDR3: CASSLWGERVPYNEQFF
DNA: TGTGCCAGCAGTTTATGGGGGGAGCGGGTACCCTACAATGAGCAGTTCTTC

size: NA
J: TRBJ2-4
V: TRBV5-1
D: NA
CDR3: CASSLEAGPRAKNIQYF
DNA: TGCGCCAGCAGCTTGGAGGCAGGGCCACGGGCCAAAAACATTCAGTACTTC

size: NA
J: TRBJ1-3
V: TRBV3-1/TRBV3-2
D: NA
CDR3: CASSPTESGNTIYF
DNA: TGTGCCAGCAGCCCGACAGAGTCTGGAAACACCATATATTTT

size: NA
J: TRBJ1-2
V: TRBV14
D: NA
CDR3: CASSPNSAEADYGYTF
DNA: TGTGCCAGCAGCCCAAACTCGGCCGAAGCGGACTATGGCTACACCTTC

size: NA
J: TRBJ1-1
V: TRBV5-5
D: NA
CDR3: CASSPVERNTEAFF
DNA: TGTGCCAGCAGCCCCGTCGAGAGAAACACTGAAGCTTTCTTT

size: NA
J: TRBJ2-1
V: TRBV5-1
D: TRBD2
CDR3: CASSPNGLDSYNEQFF
DNA: TGCGCCAGCAGCCCTAATGGACTAGACTCCTACAATGAGCAGTTCTTC

size: NA
J: TRBJ1-2
V: TRBV3-1/TRBV3-2
D: TRBD1
CDR3: CASIPDRDHGYTF
DNA: TGTGCCAGCATCCCCGACAGGGACCATGGCTACACCTTC

size: once
J: TRBJ2-1
V: TRBV11-2
D: TRBD2
CDR3: CASSQGLAGVEQFF
DNA: TGTGCCAGCAGCCAGGGACTAGCGGGGGTCGAGCAGTTCTTC

size: NA
J: TRBJ2-3
V: TRBV29-1
D: TRBD1
CDR3: CSVATGGIVDTQYF
DNA: TGCAGCGTCGCTACAGGGGGCATAGTAGATACGCAGTATTTT

size: NA
J: TRBJ2-7
V: TRBV19
D: NA
CDR3: CASRGTSSEQYF
DNA: TGTGCCAGTAGGGGGACATCGTCCGAGCAGTACTTC

size: few
J: TRBJ2-7
V: TRBV7-2
D: TRBD1
CDR3: CASSLGQGTYEQYF
DNA: TGTGCCAGCAGCTTAGGACAGGGAACCTACGAGCAGTACTTC

size: once
J: TRBJ2-7
V: TRBV11-2
D: TRBD1
CDR3: CASSKPGQGDYEQYF
DNA: TGTGCCAGCAGCAAACCGGGACAGGGAGACTACGAGCAGTACTTC

size: few
J: TRBJ1-6
V: TRBV27
D: TRBD1
CDR3: CASSSWTGGGSPLHF
DNA: TGTGCCAGCAGTTCATGGACAGGGGGCGGTTCACCCCTCCACTTT

size: NA
J: TRBJ1-5
V: TRBV6-1
D: NA
CDR3: CASSAEPGVSNQPQHF
DNA: TGTGCCAGCAGTGCTGAACCAGGTGTGAGCAATCAGCCCCAGCATTTT